This TCR beta chain appears in the sequencing data of a study of blood T cell repertoires in COVID-19. TCRdb's copy holds only in-frame clones and misses some; the assay was immunoSEQ multiplex PCR. Seen here are more than 300,000 clones, around 83% observed once, and the top ten hold roughly 5.1%. Donors in Cohort 3 counted as recovered after two negative PCRs, clearance, or symptom resolution. The specimen sequenced was PBMCs or T cells enriched from blood (not recorded which). The sequence was collected from a woman aged 45 to 65 who had recovered from COVID-19.

The CDR3 protein is CASSQRQWDEQFF. The CDR3 DNA follows: TGCGCCAGCAGCCAAAGACAGTGGGATGAGCAGTTCTTC. The V and J genes are TRBV4-3 and TRBJ2-1; possible D gene TRBD1, 5 bases. V was clipped by 2 bases and J by 8 bases, with 10 bases between them. Germline loops: CDR1 LGHNA, CDR2 YSLEER. The CDR3 consists of 13 residues.